The source of this TCR beta chain is a study of blood T cell repertoires in COVID-19. The wider study: The United States, Italy and Spain supplied acute and convalescent COVID-19 samples. PBMCs, B-cell-depleted T cells, or T cells were the source of the cDNA or gDNA that made up the material.

Trimming took 3 bases from V and 4 from J, leaving 15 bases between them. Germline lookup yields CDR1 KGHSH and CDR2 LQKENI. The CDR3 is 15 residues long. Methods used by the authors: Amplifying reference gene primers gave estimates of nucleated cell counts. This table comes from immunoSEQ multiplex PCR, and its TCRdb copy is limited to in-frame clones, with some not included. V and J calls and clone size are those listed in that table; D and trimming were worked out from the DNA. The sample contains 100,000 to 120,000 clones, around 85% of which appear only once. This chain uses TRBV18 with TRBJ2-5; tentatively, D is TRBD1 (8 bases). The receptor was isolated from a man between 50 and 59 years old with acute or convalescent COVID-19. Sample: peripheral blood. The CDR3: CASSPRTGRGETQYF. For the CDR3, the DNA is TGTGCCAGCTCACCCCGGACAGGGAGGGGAGAGACCCAGTACTTC.